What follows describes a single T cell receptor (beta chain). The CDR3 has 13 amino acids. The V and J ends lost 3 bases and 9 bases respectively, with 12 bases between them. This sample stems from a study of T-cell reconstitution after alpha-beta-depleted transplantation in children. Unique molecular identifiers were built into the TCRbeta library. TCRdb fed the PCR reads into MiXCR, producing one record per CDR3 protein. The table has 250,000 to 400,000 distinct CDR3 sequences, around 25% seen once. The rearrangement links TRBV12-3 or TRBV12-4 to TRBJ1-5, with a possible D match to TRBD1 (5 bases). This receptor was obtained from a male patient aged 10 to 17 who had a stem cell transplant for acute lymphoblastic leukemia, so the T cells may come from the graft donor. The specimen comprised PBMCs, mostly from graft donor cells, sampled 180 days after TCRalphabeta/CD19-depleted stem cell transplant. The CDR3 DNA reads TGTGCCAGCAGTTTGGCAGGGATTCGGCCCCAGCATTTT. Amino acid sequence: CASSLAGIRPQHF.